One T cell receptor (beta chain) is described in this entry. This record belongs to a study of blood T cell repertoires in COVID-19. Across the whole study: Samples came from the United States, Italy and Spain, spanning acute and convalescent COVID-19. The analysed material was cDNA or gDNA that came from T cells, B-cell-depleted T cells, or PBMCs.

The ends were cut back, 3 bases at V and 5 bases at J, with 14 bases in the middle. In germline, CDR1 is SNHLY, CDR2 FYNNEI. The CDR3 spans 14 residues. In the authors' methods: Cell counts per sample came from amplifying reference gene primers. The table came from immunoSEQ multiplex PCR; TCRdb's copy has only in-frame clones and leaves some out. Clone size and the V and J calls come from that table; the DNA yielded D and trimming. The sample has tens of thousands of clones, 91% seen once; the top ten hold about 1.9%. Sequenced sample: peripheral blood. The chain combines TRBV2 with TRBJ2-7; D ambiguous. The receptor's source is a woman in her 50s in a cohort sampled during active COVID-19. The CDR3 is CASSDGRKAHEQYF. CDR3 bases: TGTGCCAGCAGTGACGGCAGGAAGGCCCACGAGCAGTACTTC.